This TCR beta chain was recovered during a study of tumor and adjacent non-tumor tissue in lung cancer. Study information: The cohort had about twelve adenocarcinoma, 2 squamous cell and 1 small cell patients. Aged about 30 to 76 years, patients included approximately 11 men and several women with stage I to III disease.

A modified ARM-PCR protocol with three rounds of nested PCR amplified TCRbeta. One entry per CDR3 protein results from TCRdb running MiXCR on the multiplex PCR reads. This table holds 120,000 or so distinct CDR3 sequences, over 65% found once. This CDR3 spans 11 amino acids. The study's findings and limits: Tumor tissue had significantly higher TCR diversity than normal lung. Tumor repertoires had a smaller top 100 clone share than normal lung.

Turning to this clonotype: The antigen is not known. A read error may be the cause here, since a much bigger clone is one base away.

The template was RNA from unsorted bulk tissue. The gene calls are TRBV12-3 or TRBV12-4 and TRBJ2-7; D unresolved. This receptor was taken from a man aged 25-45 years with non-small cell lung cancer. The sequencing input was lung tumor tissue. CDR3 sequence: CAGSSTGEQYF. In DNA, the CDR3 is TGTGCCGGCAGCTCAACCGGCGAGCAGTACTTC.